The 29 T cell receptor beta chains listed next were all sequenced from one sample in a study of PD-1 blockade in classical Hodgkin lymphoma (dated by TCRdb to about 2020). This sample's time point label indicates: cycle 4 day 1 (C4D1), after 6 weeks of nivolumab. Every trial patient had relapsed after autologous stem cell transplantation, and cohorts A, B and C differed in prior brentuximab vedotin exposure. Preparation of the library involved the immunoSEQ multiplex PCR assay. As stored in TCRdb, this immuneACCESS dataset retains in-frame rearrangements with V and J assigned. A fraction of the clones does not appear; measured against another copy, unresolved V genes explain less than half of the discrepancy, and the remainder lacks a known reason. The sample yields 50,000 or so clones; around 76% were counted once. Around 12% of the sample is taken by the ten largest. The sample was peripheral blood mononuclear cells (PBMCs), taken before the fourth cycle of nivolumab. The receptors stem from a human donor with classical Hodgkin lymphoma.

CDR3 protein: CAWSRQGNSPLHF. DNA of the CDR3: TGTGCCTGGAGCCGGCAGGGGAATTCACCCCTCCACTTT. The chain links TRBV30 to TRBJ1-6; perhaps TRBD1 as D (6 bases). The V and J ends lost 3 bases and 7 bases respectively, with 10 bases between them. The germline V gene encodes CDR1 GTSNPN and CDR2 SVGIG (reference sequence). The CDR3 sequence is 13 residues long.

The gene calls are TRBV6-5 and TRBJ1-6; D possibly corresponds to TRBD1 (6 bases). The ends were cut back, 5 bases at V and 11 bases at J, with 13 bases in the middle. Germline-derived CDR1 and CDR2 are MNHEY and SVGAGI. The CDR3 consists of 13 residues. This CDR3 reads CASSRQVGAPLHF. Here the CDR3 DNA reads TGTGCCAGCAGTCGACAGGTTGGGGCACCCCTCCACTTT.

This chain uses TRBV5-1 with TRBJ2-3; 8 nucleotides line up with TRBD2. Germline CDR1 reads SGHRS; CDR2 reads YFSETQ. The V gene end was trimmed by 2 bases and the J gene end by 2 bases; junction bases not matched to a gene: 4. The CDR3 loop spans 15 amino acids. CDR3 amino acids: CASSFSGTTTDTQYF. DNA for the CDR3: TGCGCCAGCAGCTTTAGCGGGACGACCACAGATACGCAGTATTTT.

This rearrangement joins TRBV23-1 to TRBJ2-1; D is uncertain. TRBV23-1 is marked as an open reading frame, function uncertain. Between the trimmed V and J ends, which lost 2 bases and 4 bases, there was a span of 15 bases. CDR3 size: 16 residues. Here the CDR3 reads CASSQDQELVYNEQFF. Written as DNA, the CDR3 is TGCGCCAGCAGTCAAGACCAGGAGTTGGTGTACAATGAGCAGTTCTTC.

Note on this clone: Other DNA sequences in the sample encode the same CDR3. The rearrangement joins TRBV4-3 to TRBJ2-2; 10 bases agree with TRBD2. CDR1 LGHNA and CDR2 YSLEER come from the germline V gene. With 0 bases clipped from V and 5 bases from J, the junction kept 6 bases outside the gene matches. The CDR3 is made up of 17 amino acids. CDR3: CASSQELAGVGTGELFF. The CDR3 region has the DNA TGCGCCAGCAGCCAAGAGCTAGCGGGAGTGGGTACCGGGGAGCTGTTTTTT.

This clone was detected only a few times. The rearrangement uses TRBV2 and TRBJ2-7; D perhaps matches TRBD1 (5 bases). Looked up from germline, CDR1 is SNHLY and CDR2 is FYNNEI. The CDR3 is 14 residues long. V was trimmed by 4 bases and J by 3 bases, leaving 13 bases between them. The CDR3, as DNA: TGTGCCAGCAGTGGCAGGGCCGCGGACTACGAGCAGTACTTC. Translated, it gives CASSGRAADYEQYF.

The CDR3 loop is CASSQGAYSGANVLTF. The CDR3 DNA follows: TGTGCCAGCAGCCAGGGGGCCTACTCTGGGGCCAACGTCCTGACTTTC. V and J are TRBV7-3 and TRBJ2-6; 8 nucleotides line up with TRBD1. Germline trimming cut 5 bases from V and 0 bases from J; bases unmatched to any gene: 3. CDR3 length: 16 amino acids. The germline CDR1 and CDR2 sequences are SGHTA and FQGTGA.

The chain has TRBV30 and TRBJ2-7; 8 bases line up with TRBD1. V lost 4 bases and J lost 5; bases outside the gene matches: 7. The V gene's germline CDR1 is GTSNPN and CDR2 SVGIG (reference sequence). The CDR3 is 13 amino acids. The CDR3 DNA sequence: TGTGCCTGGATAAACTCAGGGGGCCACGAGCAGTACTTC. Translating gives CAWINSGGHEQYF.

The chain employs TRBV5-4 and TRBJ1-2, with D unresolved. CDR3 length: 14 amino acids. From germline, CDR1 is SGHNT and CDR2 YYREEE (reference sequence). V lost 7 bases, J lost 4 bases, and 17 bases lay in between. In nucleotides, the CDR3 is TGTGCCAGCCATGAAACGGACGGATTCTATGGCTACACCTTC. It is translated as CASHETDGFYGYTF.

This rearrangement joins TRBV6-1 to TRBJ1-3, with a possible D match to TRBD1 (6 bases). Germline CDR1 reads MNHNS; CDR2 reads SASEGT. Trimming removed 0 bases from V and 2 bases from J, with 8 bases in between. CDR3 length: 15 residues. The CDR3 DNA sequence: TGTGCCAGCAGTGAAGCCACAGGGACTGGAAACACCATATATTTT. Translated, it gives CASSEATGTGNTIYF.

This clone was recorded once. The rearrangement joins TRBV30 to TRBJ1-3, with TRBD1 matching over 9 bases. The J segment lost 4 bases and the V segment lost 2 bases, leaving 3 bases of the junction unmatched. Germline V gene data show CDR1 as GTSNPN and CDR2 as SVGIG (reference sequence). The CDR3 has 14 amino acids. CDR3 amino acids: CAWSWGQGGNTIYF. The CDR3 DNA sequence: TGTGCCTGGAGTTGGGGACAGGGCGGAAACACCATATATTTT.

This chain joins TRBV9 and TRBJ2-7; possibly TRBD2 for D (6 bases). Trimming removed 2 bases from V and 4 bases from J, with 13 bases in between. CDR1 SGDLS and CDR2 YYNGEE come from the germline V gene. The length of the CDR3 is 14 residues. CDR3: CASSVGGGFYEQYF. As DNA, the CDR3 is TGTGCCAGCAGCGTCGGGGGAGGATTTTACGAGCAGTACTTC.

The chain carries TRBV6-1 and TRBJ2-7; 10 bases fit TRBD1. Trimming cost V 8 bases and J 5 bases; bases outside gene matches: 9. This CDR3 has 14 amino acids. The germline CDR1 and CDR2 sequences are MNHNS and SASEGT. As DNA, the CDR3 is TGTGCCAGCCTCAGAGACAGGGGGCTTGACGAGCAGTACTTC. It is translated as CASLRDRGLDEQYF.

This clone occurred once. The chain uses TRBV7-2 and TRBJ1-2; weak D call: TRBD1 (5 bases). This CDR3 is built from 15 residues. V was cut by 1 base and J by 1 base, with 10 bases left in between. The germline V gene encodes CDR1 SGHTA and CDR2 FQGNSA. Here the CDR3 reads CASSLVGDSNYGYTF. The CDR3 region has the DNA TGTGCCAGCAGCTTAGTTGGCGACAGTAACTATGGCTACACCTTC.

This chain uses TRBV2 with TRBJ1-1; D is uncertain. The CDR3 contains 12 residues. In germline, CDR1 is SNHLY, CDR2 FYNNEI. The ends were cut back, 5 bases at V and 1 base at J, with 5 bases in the middle. For the CDR3, the DNA is TGTGCCAGCAGTTACAGGAACACTGAAGCTTTCTTT. This gives the protein CASSYRNTEAFF. The variable domain in full, with the rest retrieved from reference TRBV2 and TRBJ1-1, is EPEVTQTPSHQVTQMGQEVILRCVPISNHLYFYWYRQILGQKVEFLVSFYNNEISEKSEIFDDQFSVERPDGSNFTLKIRSTKLEDSAMYFCASSYRNTEAFFGQGTRLTVV.

This clone was counted only a few times. The chain links TRBV11-2 to TRBJ1-1; D unresolved. Germline-derived CDR1 and CDR2 are SGHAT and FQNNGV. The V gene lost 5 bases and the J gene lost 3 bases, with 19 bases spanning the gap. This CDR3 contains 16 residues. The chain's CDR3 is CASSRSVLGMDTEAFF. Here the CDR3 DNA reads TGTGCCAGCAGCCGCAGTGTTTTGGGGATGGACACTGAAGCTTTCTTT.

This clone occurred once. The chain carries TRBV15 and TRBJ1-5; D call uncertain. The CDR3 loop spans 12 amino acids. The V and J ends lost 1 base and 6 bases respectively, with 4 bases between them. Germline V gene sequence: CDR1 LNHNV, CDR2 YYDKDF (reference sequence). CDR3 sequence (DNA): TGTGCCACCAGCAGAGCCAGTCAGCCCCAGCATTTT. Amino acid sequence: CATSRASQPQHF.

The chain has TRBV19 and TRBJ1-1; D is uncertain. Germline V lookup: CDR1 LNHDA, CDR2 SQIVND (reference sequence). The CDR3 contains 11 residues. The V and J ends lost 6 bases and 8 bases respectively, with 10 bases between them. In DNA, the CDR3 is TGTGCCAGTAGCCGATGGACGGAAGCTTTCTTT. Translating it yields CASSRWTEAFF. The full variable domain, with the rest looked up from reference TRBV19 and TRBJ1-1, is DGGITQSPKYLFRKEGQNVTLSCEQNLNHDAMYWYRQDPGQGLRLIYYSQIVNDFQKGDIAEGYSVSREKKESFPLTVTSAQKNPTAFYLCASSRWTEAFFGQGTRLTVV.

This clone occurred once. V is TRBV4-1 and J is TRBJ2-2; D is unresolved. The CDR3 loop spans 15 amino acids. The V end lost 1 base, the J end lost 2 bases, and 8 bases lay between the germline ends. Germline V gives CDR1 MGHRA, CDR2 YSYEKL. CDR3 region: CASSQVTDNTGELFF. DNA for the CDR3: TGCGCCAGCAGCCAAGTAACCGATAACACCGGGGAGCTGTTTTTT.

V usage is TRBV15 and J usage is TRBJ2-7; D is perhaps TRBD1 (6 bases). Trimming stripped 4 bases from V and 5 bases from J, with 30 bases between. The CDR3 covers 19 residues. Germline CDR1 and CDR2: LNHNV and YYDKDF (reference sequence). The CDR3 DNA is TGTGCCACCAGCAAAGTCGTCTCGAGGCCCTGGGGGCCTAGGGACGAGCAGTACTTC. Amino acid sequence: CATSKVVSRPWGPRDEQYF.

This clone was detected only a few times. The genes are TRBV7-6 and TRBJ2-7, with a weak D call TRBD1 (6 bases). The CDR3 length is 14 residues. V was shortened by 5 bases and J by 1 base, with 12 bases between the two germline ends. Germline loops: CDR1 SGHVS, CDR2 FNYEAQ. CDR3 in amino acids: CASSGQQGSYEQYF. The CDR3 coding sequence is TGTGCCAGCAGCGGACAACAGGGATCCTACGAGCAGTACTTC.

The V gene is TRBV6-1, the J gene TRBJ2-5; D remains ambiguous. The CDR3 covers 12 residues. Germline CDR1 reads MNHNS; CDR2 reads SASEGT. Trimming stripped 6 bases from V and 5 bases from J, with 10 bases between. Here the CDR3 reads CASRGNEETQYF. The CDR3 bases are TGTGCCAGCAGGGGGAACGAGGAGACCCAGTACTTC.

This clone has more than one count but fewer than ten. The V call is TRBV27, the J call TRBJ2-1, with 7 bases that match TRBD2. J lost 2 bases, V lost 3 bases, and 7 bases had no gene match. The germline V gene has CDR1 MNHEY and CDR2 SMNVEV (reference sequence). This CDR3 contains 16 residues. The CDR3 spells CASSFSPSGTYNEQFF. In DNA, the CDR3 is TGTGCCAGCAGTTTTTCTCCTAGCGGCACCTACAATGAGCAGTTCTTC.

The genes are TRBV5-1 and TRBJ2-3; 7 bases are shared with TRBD2. The ends lost 2 bases at V and 1 base at J; junction bases unmatched: 10. The CDR3 runs to 17 residues. Germline V gene data show CDR1 as SGHRS and CDR2 as YFSETQ. The CDR3 coding sequence is TGCGCCAGCAGCTTAGGACGGACTAGTCAGGGCACAGATACGCAGTATTTT. Residues: CASSLGRTSQGTDTQYF. Full variable domain (remainder filled in from reference TRBV5-1 and TRBJ2-3): KAGVTQTPRYLIKTRGQQVTLSCSPISGHRSVSWYQQTPGQGLQFLFEYFSETQRNKGNFPGRFSGRQFSNSRSEMNVSTLELGDSALYLCASSLGRTSQGTDTQYFGPGTRLTVL.

This clone appeared a few times. The V call is TRBV5-1, the J call TRBJ1-2; 7 nucleotides align to TRBD1. The ends lost 0 bases at V and 5 bases at J; junction bases unmatched: 4. The CDR3 loop spans 14 amino acids. CDR1 SGHRS and CDR2 YFSETQ come from the germline V gene. The DNA of the CDR3 is TGCGCCAGCAGCTTGGAGGGGGCCGGGTATGGCTACACCTTC. Translating gives CASSLEGAGYGYTF.

This clone was seen a handful of times. The V and J genes are TRBV7-9 and TRBJ2-7; D may be TRBD1 (6 bases). With 5 bases removed from V and 5 bases from J, the gap between germline ends came to 13 bases. Germline loops: CDR1 SEHNR, CDR2 FQNEAQ (reference sequence). The CDR3 runs to 13 residues. The CDR3 DNA sequence: TGTGCCAGCAGCCCCGACAGGATCCACGAGCAGTACTTC. This encodes CASSPDRIHEQYF. Full variable domain (missing parts from reference TRBV7-9 and TRBJ2-7): DTGVSQNPRHKITKRGQNVTFRCDPISEHNRLYWYRQTLGQGPEFLTYFQNEAQLEKSRLLSDRFSAERPKGSFSTLEIQRTEQGDSAMYLCASSPDRIHEQYFGPGTRLTVT.

The genes are TRBV7-2 and TRBJ2-1, with TRBD2 identical over 8 bases. The length of the CDR3 is 13 residues. Germline lookup yields CDR1 SGHTA and CDR2 FQGNSA. The V gene end was trimmed by 3 bases and the J gene end by 7 bases; junction bases not matched to a gene: 2. In DNA, the CDR3 is TGTGCCAGCAGCTTGGAGCGGGAGAATGAGCAGTTCTTC. Encoded protein: CASSLERENEQFF.

V and J are TRBV11-2 and TRBJ2-7; D might be TRBD1 or TRBD2, each matching 6 bases. CDR3 length equals 16 residues. The V end was cut by 1 base, the J end by 7 bases, with 20 bases between. Germline V gives CDR1 SGHAT, CDR2 FQNNGV. The CDR3 sequence is CASSLGRGQGIREQYF. DNA for the CDR3: TGTGCCAGCAGCTTAGGTCGGGGGCAGGGTATACGGGAGCAGTACTTC. Full variable domain (remainder filled in from reference TRBV11-2 and TRBJ2-7): EAGVAQSPRYKIIEKRQSVAFWCNPISGHATLYWYQQILGQGPKLLIQFQNNGVVDDSQLPKDRFSAERLKGVDSTLKIQPAKLEDSAVYLCASSLGRGQGIREQYFGPGTRLTVT.

This clone was counted a few times. The CDR3 loop is CASSVVPHYNEQFF. CDR3 coding DNA: TGTGCCAGCAGCGTAGTCCCCCACTACAATGAGCAGTTCTTC. The chain couples TRBV9 to TRBJ2-1, with D uncertain. The CDR3 is 14 residues long. V lost 0 bases and J lost 3, with 7 bases in between. Germline V gene data show CDR1 as SGDLS and CDR2 as YYNGEE.